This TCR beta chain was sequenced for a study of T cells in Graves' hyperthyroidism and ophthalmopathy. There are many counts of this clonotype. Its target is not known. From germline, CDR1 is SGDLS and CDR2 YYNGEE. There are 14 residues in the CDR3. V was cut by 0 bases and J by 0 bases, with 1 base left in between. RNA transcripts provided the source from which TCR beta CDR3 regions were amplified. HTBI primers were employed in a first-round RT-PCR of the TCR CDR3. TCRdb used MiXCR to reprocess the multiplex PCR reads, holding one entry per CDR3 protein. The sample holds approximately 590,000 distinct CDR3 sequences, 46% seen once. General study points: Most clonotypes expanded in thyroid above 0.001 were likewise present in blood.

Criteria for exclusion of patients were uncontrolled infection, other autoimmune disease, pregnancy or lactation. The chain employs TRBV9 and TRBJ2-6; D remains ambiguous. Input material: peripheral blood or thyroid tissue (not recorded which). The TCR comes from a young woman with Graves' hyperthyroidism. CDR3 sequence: CASSVGSGANVLTF. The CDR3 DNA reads TGTGCCAGCAGCGTAGGCTCTGGGGCCAACGTCCTGACTTTC.